This T cell receptor (beta chain) was observed in a study of CD8 T cells in ankylosing spondylitis. General study points: Apparently characteristic of ankylosing spondylitis blood was a TCR beta motif (roughly 8 highly homologous variants). Prior literature has documented some motif variants in synovial fluid and blood from reactive arthritis.

The V gene lost 5 bases and the J gene lost 4 bases, with 17 bases spanning the gap. Germline values: CDR1 SGHTA, CDR2 FQGNSA. CDR3 size: 15 residues. A remark on this clonotype: The antigen remains undetermined.

With molecular barcodes, quantitative 5'-RACE was used to make the TCR beta libraries. TCRdb recomputed calls from the 5' RACE reads with MiXCR, one row per CDR3 protein. The sample includes 150,000 to 200,000 distinct CDR3 sequences, around a third of them seen just once. The receptor was isolated from a male donor with ankylosing spondylitis. The sequenced material came from synovial fluid, either unsorted or a sorted T cell fraction (not recorded which). The chain links TRBV7-2 to TRBJ1-2, with a tentative D call TRBD1 (5 bases). In DNA, the CDR3 is TGTGCCAGCAGCCCAGGGACGGGGTATGGCTATGGCTACACCTTC. Amino acid sequence: CASSPGTGYGYGYTF.